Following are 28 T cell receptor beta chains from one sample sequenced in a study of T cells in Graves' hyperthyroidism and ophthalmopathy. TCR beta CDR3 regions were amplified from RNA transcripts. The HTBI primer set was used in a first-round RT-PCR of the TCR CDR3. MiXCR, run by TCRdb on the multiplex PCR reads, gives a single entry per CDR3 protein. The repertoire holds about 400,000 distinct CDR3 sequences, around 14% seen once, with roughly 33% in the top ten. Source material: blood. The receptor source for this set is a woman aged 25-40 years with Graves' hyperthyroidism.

CDR3 nucleotides: TGCGCCAGCAGCCACCCAAAACTAGCGGGAGGGGCAACGTACACAGATACGCAGTATTTT. It translates to CASSHPKLAGGATYTDTQYF. The chain couples TRBV4-1 to TRBJ2-3, with 13 positions matching TRBD2. V was clipped by 3 bases and J by 2 bases; unmatched bases: 14. Germline loops: CDR1 MGHRA, CDR2 YSYEKL. This CDR3 is built from 20 residues.

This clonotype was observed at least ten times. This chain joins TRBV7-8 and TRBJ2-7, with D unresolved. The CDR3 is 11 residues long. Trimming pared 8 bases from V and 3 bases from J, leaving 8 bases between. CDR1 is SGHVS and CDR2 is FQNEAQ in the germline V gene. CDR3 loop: CASQGFYEQYF. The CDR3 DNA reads TGTGCCAGCCAAGGATTCTACGAGCAGTACTTC. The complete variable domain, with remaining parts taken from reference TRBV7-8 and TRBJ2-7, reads GAGVSQSPRYKVAKRGQDVALRCDPISGHVSLFWYQQALGQGPEFLTYFQNEAQLDKSGLPSDRFFAERPEGSVSTLKIQRTQQEDSAVYLCASQGFYEQYFGPGTRLTVT.

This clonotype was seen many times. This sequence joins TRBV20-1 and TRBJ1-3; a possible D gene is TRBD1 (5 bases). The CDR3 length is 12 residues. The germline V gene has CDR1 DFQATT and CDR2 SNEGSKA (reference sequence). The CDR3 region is CSAPGSGLTIYF. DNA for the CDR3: TGCAGCGCCCCCGGTTCAGGGCTCACCATATATTTT.

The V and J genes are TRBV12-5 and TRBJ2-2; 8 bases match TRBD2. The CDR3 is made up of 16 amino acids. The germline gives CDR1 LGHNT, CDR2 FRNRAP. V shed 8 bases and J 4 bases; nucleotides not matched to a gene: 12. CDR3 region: CASSPSGTSGTGELFF. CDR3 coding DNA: TGTGCTAGTTCACCCTCAGGGACTAGTGGCACCGGGGAGCTGTTTTTT. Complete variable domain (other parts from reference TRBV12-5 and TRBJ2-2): DARVTQTPRHKVTEMGQEVTMRCQPILGHNTVFWYRQTMMQGLELLAYFRNRAPLDDSGMPKDRFSAEMPDATLATLKIQPSEPRDSAVYFCASSPSGTSGTGELFFGEGSRLTVL.

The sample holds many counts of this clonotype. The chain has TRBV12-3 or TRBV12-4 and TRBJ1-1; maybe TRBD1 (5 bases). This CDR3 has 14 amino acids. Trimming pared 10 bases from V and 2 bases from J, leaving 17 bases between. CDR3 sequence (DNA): TGTGCCACCACCGTCGGGGGGGGAAACACTGAAGCTTTCTTT. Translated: CATTVGGGNTEAFF.

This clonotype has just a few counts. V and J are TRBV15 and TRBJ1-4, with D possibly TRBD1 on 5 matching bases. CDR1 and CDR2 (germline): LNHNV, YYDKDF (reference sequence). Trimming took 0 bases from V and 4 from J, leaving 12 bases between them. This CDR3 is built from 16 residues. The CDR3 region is CATSRDRLGDNEKLFF. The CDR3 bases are TGTGCCACCAGCAGAGATCGGTTGGGGGATAATGAAAAACTGTTTTTT.

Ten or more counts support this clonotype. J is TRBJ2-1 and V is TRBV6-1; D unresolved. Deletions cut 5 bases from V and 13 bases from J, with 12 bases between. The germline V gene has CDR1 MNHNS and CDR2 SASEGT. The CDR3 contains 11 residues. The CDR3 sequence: CASSPGLPQFF. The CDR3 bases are TGTGCCAGCAGTCCAGGATTGCCCCAGTTCTTC.

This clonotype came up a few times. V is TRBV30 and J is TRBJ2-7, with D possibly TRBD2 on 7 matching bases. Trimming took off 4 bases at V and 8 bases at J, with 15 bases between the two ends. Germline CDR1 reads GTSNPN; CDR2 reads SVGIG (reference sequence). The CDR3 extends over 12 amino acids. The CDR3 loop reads CAWNPGGAQQYF. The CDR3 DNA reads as TGTGCCTGGAACCCTGGGGGGGCTCAGCAGTACTTC.

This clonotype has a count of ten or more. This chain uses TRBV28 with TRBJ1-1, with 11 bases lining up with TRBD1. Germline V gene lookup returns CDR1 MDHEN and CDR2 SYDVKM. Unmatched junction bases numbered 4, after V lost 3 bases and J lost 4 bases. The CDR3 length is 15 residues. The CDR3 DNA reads TGTGCCAGCAGTTTGGTAGGGACAGGGGGCACTGAAGCTTTCTTT. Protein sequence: CASSLVGTGGTEAFF.

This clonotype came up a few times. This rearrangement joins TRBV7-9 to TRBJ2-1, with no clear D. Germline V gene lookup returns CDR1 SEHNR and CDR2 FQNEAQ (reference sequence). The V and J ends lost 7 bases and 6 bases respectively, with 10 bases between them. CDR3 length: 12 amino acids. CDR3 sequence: CASKGDRNEQFF. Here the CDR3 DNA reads TGTGCCAGCAAAGGAGACCGCAATGAGCAGTTCTTC. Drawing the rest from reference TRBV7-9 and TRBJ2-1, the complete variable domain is DTGVSQNPRHKITKRGQNVTFRCDPISEHNRLYWYRQTLGQGPEFLTYFQNEAQLEKSRLLSDRFSAERPKGSFSTLEIQRTEQGDSAMYLCASKGDRNEQFFGPGTRLTVL.

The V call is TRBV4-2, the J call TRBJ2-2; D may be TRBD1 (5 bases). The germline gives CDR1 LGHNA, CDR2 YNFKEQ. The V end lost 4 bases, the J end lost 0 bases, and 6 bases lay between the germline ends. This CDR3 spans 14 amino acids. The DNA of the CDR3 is TGTGCCAGCAGCCCGGACACGAACACCGGGGAGCTGTTTTTT. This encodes CASSPDTNTGELFF.

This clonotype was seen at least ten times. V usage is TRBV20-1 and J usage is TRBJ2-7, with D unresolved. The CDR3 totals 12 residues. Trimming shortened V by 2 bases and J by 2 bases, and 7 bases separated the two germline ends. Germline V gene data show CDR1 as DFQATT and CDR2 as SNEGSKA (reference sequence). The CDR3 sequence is CSARPDTYEQYF. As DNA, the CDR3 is TGCAGTGCTAGACCAGATACCTACGAGCAGTACTTC.

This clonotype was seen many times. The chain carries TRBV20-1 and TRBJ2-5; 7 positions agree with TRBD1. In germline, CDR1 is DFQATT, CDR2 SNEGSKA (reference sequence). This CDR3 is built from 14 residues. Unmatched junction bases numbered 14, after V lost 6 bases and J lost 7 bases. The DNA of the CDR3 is TGCAGTGCCCATGGGGGAAGGGGGCCGGGGACCCAGTACTTC. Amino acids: CSAHGGRGPGTQYF.

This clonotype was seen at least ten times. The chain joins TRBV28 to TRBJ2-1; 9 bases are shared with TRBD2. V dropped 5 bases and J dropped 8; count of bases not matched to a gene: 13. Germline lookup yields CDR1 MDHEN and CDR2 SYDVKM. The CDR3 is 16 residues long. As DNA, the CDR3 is TGTGCCAGCAGTCCCCCGGGCGGGAGGGCCCTCGATGAGCAGTTCTTC. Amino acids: CASSPPGGRALDEQFF. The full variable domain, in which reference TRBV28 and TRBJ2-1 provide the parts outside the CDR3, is DVKVTQSSRYLVKRTGEKVFLECVQDMDHENMFWYRQDPGLGLRLIYFSYDVKMKEKGDIPEGYSVSREKKERFSLILESASTNQTSMYLCASSPPGGRALDEQFFGPGTRLTVL.

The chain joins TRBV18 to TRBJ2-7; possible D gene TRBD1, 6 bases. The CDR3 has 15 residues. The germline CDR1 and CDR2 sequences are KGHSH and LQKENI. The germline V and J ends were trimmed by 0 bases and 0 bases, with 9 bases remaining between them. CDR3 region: CASSPPGTNSYEQYF. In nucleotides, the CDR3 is TGTGCCAGCTCACCACCCGGGACAAACTCCTACGAGCAGTACTTC.

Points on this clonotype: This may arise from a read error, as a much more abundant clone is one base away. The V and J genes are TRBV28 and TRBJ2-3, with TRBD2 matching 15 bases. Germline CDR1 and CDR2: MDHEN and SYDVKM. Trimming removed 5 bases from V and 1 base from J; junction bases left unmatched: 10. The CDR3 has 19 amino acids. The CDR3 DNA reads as TGTGCCAGCAGTCCGGGACTAGCGGGAGGCCGATCTGGCACAGATACGCAGTATTTT. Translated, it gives CASSPGLAGGRSGTDTQYF.

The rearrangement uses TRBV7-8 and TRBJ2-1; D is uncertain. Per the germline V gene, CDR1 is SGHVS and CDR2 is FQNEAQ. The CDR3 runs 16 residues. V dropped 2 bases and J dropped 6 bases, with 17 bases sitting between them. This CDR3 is CASSLPRRTRGNEQFF. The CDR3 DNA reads TGTGCCAGCAGCTTACCCCGTCGGACCCGTGGCAATGAGCAGTTCTTC.

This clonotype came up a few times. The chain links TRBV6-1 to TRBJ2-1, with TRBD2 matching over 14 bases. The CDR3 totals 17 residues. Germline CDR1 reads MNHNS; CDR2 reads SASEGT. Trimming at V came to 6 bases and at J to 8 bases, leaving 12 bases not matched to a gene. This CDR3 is CASSRPGTSGRGYEQFF. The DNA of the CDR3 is TGTGCCAGCAGCCGGCCTGGGACTAGCGGGAGAGGGTATGAGCAGTTCTTC.

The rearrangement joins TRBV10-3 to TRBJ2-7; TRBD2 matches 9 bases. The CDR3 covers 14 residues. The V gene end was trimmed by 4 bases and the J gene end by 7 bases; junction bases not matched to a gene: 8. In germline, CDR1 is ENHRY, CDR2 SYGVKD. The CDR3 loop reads CAISASGIVGEQYF. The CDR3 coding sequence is TGTGCCATCAGTGCTAGCGGGATAGTGGGAGAGCAGTACTTC.

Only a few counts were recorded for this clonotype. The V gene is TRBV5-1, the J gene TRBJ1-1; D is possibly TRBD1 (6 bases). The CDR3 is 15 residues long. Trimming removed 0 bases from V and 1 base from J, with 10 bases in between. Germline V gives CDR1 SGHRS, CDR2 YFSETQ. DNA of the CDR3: TGCGCCAGCAGCTTGGTGGGGGCGGGGAACACTGAAGCTTTCTTT. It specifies CASSLVGAGNTEAFF.

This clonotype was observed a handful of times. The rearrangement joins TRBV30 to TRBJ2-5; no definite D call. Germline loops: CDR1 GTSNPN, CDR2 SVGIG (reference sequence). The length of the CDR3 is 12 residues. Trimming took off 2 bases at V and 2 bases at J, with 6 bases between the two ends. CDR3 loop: CAWSPGQETQYF. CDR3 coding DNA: TGTGCCTGGAGTCCAGGACAAGAGACCCAGTACTTC.

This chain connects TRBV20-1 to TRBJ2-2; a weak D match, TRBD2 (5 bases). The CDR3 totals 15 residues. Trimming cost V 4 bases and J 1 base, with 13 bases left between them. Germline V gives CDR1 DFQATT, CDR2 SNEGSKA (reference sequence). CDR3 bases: TGCAGTGCTAACAACCTAGGACTGAACACCGGGGAGCTGTTTTTT. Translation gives CSANNLGLNTGELFF.

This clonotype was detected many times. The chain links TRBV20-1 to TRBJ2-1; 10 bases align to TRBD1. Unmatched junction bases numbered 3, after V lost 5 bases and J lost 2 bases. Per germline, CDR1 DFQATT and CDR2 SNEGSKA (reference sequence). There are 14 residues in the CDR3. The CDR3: CSARQGAAYNEQFF. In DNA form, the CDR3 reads TGCAGTGCTCGACAGGGGGCAGCCTACAATGAGCAGTTCTTC.

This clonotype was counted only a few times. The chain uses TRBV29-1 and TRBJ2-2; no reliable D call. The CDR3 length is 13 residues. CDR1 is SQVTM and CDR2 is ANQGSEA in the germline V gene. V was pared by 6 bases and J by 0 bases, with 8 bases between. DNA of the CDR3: TGCAGCGTCCGGTCCTCGAACACCGGGGAGCTGTTTTTT. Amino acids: CSVRSSNTGELFF.

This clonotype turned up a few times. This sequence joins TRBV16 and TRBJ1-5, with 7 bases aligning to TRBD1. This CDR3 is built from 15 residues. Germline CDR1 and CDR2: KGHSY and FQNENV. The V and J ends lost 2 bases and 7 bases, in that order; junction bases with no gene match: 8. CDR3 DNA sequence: TGTGCCAGCAGCCAAAGACAGGGCGGCGTACAGCCCCAGCATTTT. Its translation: CASSQRQGGVQPQHF.

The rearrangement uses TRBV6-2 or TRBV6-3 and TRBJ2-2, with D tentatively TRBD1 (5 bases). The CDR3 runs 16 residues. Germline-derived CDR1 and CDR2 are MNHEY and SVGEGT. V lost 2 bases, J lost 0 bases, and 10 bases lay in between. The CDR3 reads CASSYQGSPNTGELFF. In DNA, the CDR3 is TGTGCCAGCAGTTACCAGGGCAGCCCGAACACCGGGGAGCTGTTTTTT.

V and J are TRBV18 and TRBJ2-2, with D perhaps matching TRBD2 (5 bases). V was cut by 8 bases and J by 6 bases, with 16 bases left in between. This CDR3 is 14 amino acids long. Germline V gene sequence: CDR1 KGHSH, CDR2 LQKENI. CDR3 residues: CASQPSTGAGELFF. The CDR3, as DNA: TGTGCCAGCCAACCTAGCACCGGGGCCGGGGAGCTGTTTTTT.

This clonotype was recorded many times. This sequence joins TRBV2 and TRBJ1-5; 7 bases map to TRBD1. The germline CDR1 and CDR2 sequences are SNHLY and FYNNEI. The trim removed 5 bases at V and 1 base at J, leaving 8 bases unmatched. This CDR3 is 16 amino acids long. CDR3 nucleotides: TGTGCCAGCAGTAAAACAGGGGTTGGGAGCAATCAGCCCCAGCATTTT. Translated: CASSKTGVGSNQPQHF.